The 5 T cell receptor beta chains reported below all come from one sample, sequenced in a study of metastatic and nonmetastatic thyroid tumors. TCRdb re-called clones via MiXCR from the PCR reads. The table records 12,000 to 15,000 clones, less than 30% of them present only once. All patients were treatment-naive before thyroid surgery. Sample: tumor tissue. These receptors all stem from a female donor with papillary thyroid cancer or a benign thyroid nodule (not recorded which). Some clones in this sample may be carry-over from other donors' samples.

This clone was observed many times. This sequence joins TRBV29-1 and TRBJ2-1; 8 nucleotides agree with TRBD2. The junction had 11 bases not matched to a gene; V was cut back by 4 bases and J by 9 bases. The CDR3 sequence is 14 residues long. Germline loops: CDR1 SQVTM, CDR2 ANQGSEA. CDR3 residues: CSVGGTRYHSEQFF. Written as DNA, the CDR3 is TGCAGCGTTGGGGGGACTAGGTATCACAGTGAGCAGTTCTTC.

This clone is medium-sized in the sample. The chain carries TRBV6-1 and TRBJ1-5, with D perhaps matching TRBD1 (6 bases). The ends were cut back, 2 bases at V and 6 bases at J, with 23 bases in the middle. The CDR3 loop spans 18 amino acids. The germline V gene encodes CDR1 MNHNS and CDR2 SASEGT. CDR3 in amino acids: CASSERIMGSGGAQPQHF. The DNA of the CDR3 is TGTGCCAGCAGTGAACGGATTATGGGTTCCGGGGGGGCTCAGCCCCAGCATTTT.

This clone appeared a few times. The chain recombines TRBV6-1 with TRBJ1-1, with a tentative D call TRBD1 (5 bases). This CDR3 contains 14 residues. V was cut by 7 bases and J by 10 bases, with 22 bases left in between. The germline gives CDR1 MNHNS, CDR2 SASEGT. The CDR3 DNA reads TGTGCCAGCATGTGGAACCTCGTAGGGGAGGTAGCTTTCTTT. It is translated as CASMWNLVGEVAFF.

As regards this clone: The junction and the germline gene differ at one end; a read error may be behind it. The chain carries TRBV6-1 and TRBJ2-5; D may correspond to TRBD1 or TRBD2 (5 bases each). In germline, CDR1 is MNHNS, CDR2 SASEGT. The CDR3 runs to 13 residues. The CDR3 loop is CASMEPGSETKYF. The CDR3, as DNA: TGTGCCAGCATGGAGCCAGGGAGTGAGACCAAGTACTTC.

This clone is classed as medium-sized. J is TRBJ1-6 and V is TRBV20-1; 7 bases are shared with TRBD1. Trimming removed 8 bases from V and 7 bases from J; junction bases left unmatched: 20. The CDR3 has 17 residues. Germline values: CDR1 DFQATT, CDR2 SNEGSKA (reference sequence). DNA of the CDR3: TGCAGTACAAGACGGAACAGGGGCCTGGATTCGAATTCACCCCTCCACTTT. Its protein is CSTRRNRGLDSNSPLHF.